Listed below are T cell receptor beta chains from one sample, sequenced in a study of PD-L1 blockade in urothelial cancer. The protocol was immunoSEQ multiplex PCR, while the TCRdb copy is restricted to in-frame clones and leaves out a portion. The repertoire holds around 63,000 clones, with about 81% as singletons. The sample here was PBMCs, taken around atezolizumab (anti-PD-L1) treatment. The receptors shown here come from a man aged 65 to 79 with urothelial cancer. Both conserved end residues are part of each CDR3. The order of the fields is D gene, J gene, clone size, V gene, CDR3 protein, CDR3 DNA. The D gene is left open where the match is weak. Part of the rows lack a size; the others show once, few, many or a class for expanded clones.

TRBD2	TRBJ2-3	-	TRBV5-1	CASSLVRGARTDTQYF	TGCGCCAGCAGCTTGGTGCGGGGGGCTCGTACAGATACGCAGTATTTT
TRBD1	TRBJ2-1	few	TRBV29-1	CSTDRGNNNEQFF	TGCAGCACCGACAGGGGTAATAACAATGAGCAGTTCTTC
-	TRBJ2-3	-	TRBV21-1	CASSKVRGTDTQYF	TGTGCCAGCAGCAAAGTCCGGGGAACAGATACGCAGTATTTT
TRBD2	TRBJ2-3	-	TRBV6-4	CASSDSGRATDTQYF	TGTGCCAGCAGTGACAGCGGGAGGGCCACAGATACGCAGTATTTT
TRBD1	TRBJ1-4	-	TRBV6-5	CASSGGQGYNEKLFF	TGTGCCAGCAGCGGCGGACAGGGCTATAATGAAAAACTGTTTTTT
-	TRBJ2-5	once	TRBV5-4	CASSLLSGVAKETQYF	TGTGCCAGCAGCTTGTTGTCAGGGGTTGCGAAAGAGACCCAGTACTTC
TRBD2	TRBJ2-3	-	TRBV28	CASSLLAGGLTDTQYF	TGTGCCAGCAGTCTCCTAGCGGGAGGGTTAACAGATACGCAGTATTTT
TRBD2	TRBJ2-5	-	TRBV10-3	CAISPTSGLETQYF	TGTGCCATCAGTCCGACTAGCGGTCTAGAGACCCAGTACTTC
-	TRBJ1-5	-	TRBV30	CAWSVPGLDQPQHF	TGTGCCTGGAGTGTACCGGGGTTGGATCAGCCCCAGCATTTT
-	TRBJ1-5	-	TRBV4-3	CASSQDRGSNQPQHF	TGCGCCAGCAGCCAAGATCGCGGAAGCAATCAGCCCCAGCATTTT
-	TRBJ2-2	-	TRBV4-3	CASSQDSASPTLAGELFF	TGCGCCAGCAGCCAAGATTCCGCCTCACCTACCTTGGCCGGGGAGCTGTTTTTT
TRBD2	TRBJ2-4	once	TRBV9	CASSVGPSGLGDIQYF	TGTGCCAGCAGCGTAGGGCCTAGCGGGTTAGGGGACATTCAGTACTTC